This TCR beta chain was sequenced for a study of CD8 T cells in ankylosing spondylitis. TCRdb reanalysed the 5' RACE reads using MiXCR and keeps one entry per CDR3 protein. This table holds nearly 350,000 distinct CDR3 sequences, roughly 14% found once. CDR3 length equals 16 residues. J lost 4 bases, V lost 6 bases, and 9 bases had no gene match. Sample: blood, either unsorted or a sorted T cell fraction (not recorded which). The source of this sequence is a male donor with ankylosing spondylitis or in good health (not recorded which). The chain carries TRBV12-3 or TRBV12-4 and TRBJ2-2; 9 bases are shared with TRBD2. CDR3 DNA: TGTGCCAGCAGCCTCTTTAGCGGGAGAGGCACCGGGGAGCTGTTTTTT. Its protein product is CASSLFSGRGTGELFF.